This paragraph covers one TCR beta chain sequence. There are many counts of this clonotype. No antigen is known for it. Base quality data are lacking; no much larger clone is found one base away. The data belong to a study of T cells in Graves' hyperthyroidism and ophthalmopathy (dated 2019 in TCRdb). For the study in its entirety: Peripheral blood samples were taken at initial diagnosis, before any treatment was given. A discovery cohort of around 98 patients, approximately 45 with Graves' ophthalmopathy and approximately 57 with stable Graves' hyperthyroidism, was used to find distinguishing TCR V-J signatures. Whether ophthalmopathy could be predicted prospectively was tested in an independent validation cohort made up of roughly 19 hyperthyroidism patients plus 17 patients who later progressed to ophthalmopathy. The 85 to 100 discovery patients were randomly split 7:3 into training and test sets. The study also compared thyroid tissue and blood T-cell repertoires from a handful of Graves' hyperthyroidism patients. Following sampling, methimazole starting at 30 mg daily was given to hyperthyroidism patients, and high-dose intravenous methylprednisolone was given to ophthalmopathy patients. The paper describes TCR Vbeta CDR3 sequencing of about 140 peripheral blood samples, made up of 43 ophthalmopathy patients, around 78 hyperthyroidism patients and about 17 progressor patients.

The TCR beta CDR3 regions were amplified from the RNA transcripts. The first round of RT-PCR for the TCR CDR3 was performed with the HTBI primer set and the Qiagen OneStep RT-PCR kit. The libraries were constructed in a second round of multiplex PCR and then size-selected and purified. The libraries were sequenced on an Illumina HiSeq2000 using paired-end 100 bp reads. Regarding the original processing steps: SOAPnuke was used to process the raw data, with reads discarded if the reads contained adapters or uncalled bases, had a mean Phred below 15, or lacked an exact constant-primer or identifier match. High-quality paired reads were merged using COPE v1.2.5, and each unique nucleotide sequence was defined as a clonotype. Clonotypes were aligned to IMGT TRBV, TRBD and TRBJ reference segments using MiTCR v1.1. The analysis included only V-J combinations with a frequency above 0.0001, which together covered around 99% of the repertoires. The TCS score was defined as the ratio of F50 (clonal expansion) to E x V (chaos), calculated using BLOSUM62-based TCRdist between CDR3 peptides within each V-J. Welch's t-statistics and random forest reduced some 510 V-J features to under 15, which were used in a naive Bayes classifier (R e1071). Thyroid-blood repertoire similarity was quantified with the Morisita-Horn index. Starting from the raw public reads, TCRdb applied fastp trimming at Q25, assembled clones with MiXCR and retained in-frame beta chains. A single entry per CDR3 protein holds the most common genes and DNA from its merged rows. The V and J calls follow TCRdb's processing rather than the paper's. Recorded for this sample are hundreds of thousands of distinct CDR3 sequences; about 14% of them occurred a single time. The leading ten clones occupy roughly 4.3% of the sample.

Unmatched junction bases come to 10, with V trimmed by 1 base and J by 8 bases. There are 15 amino acids in the CDR3, from cysteine to phenylalanine inclusive. Only CDR3 DNA remains: 45 bases, in frame from the first base. CDR1 is given as LGHNA and CDR2 as YNFKEQ, both from the germline V gene. Paper-wide results and their limitations: In validation, the model predicted progression to ophthalmopathy with roughly 70% sensitivity and about 72% specificity, a median of roughly seven months before onset. No statistical method was used to set the sample size in advance, and investigators knew the group allocation. Most expanded thyroid clonotypes (frequency above 0.001) were also detected in blood, a finding suggesting that blood repertoires may reflect thyroid immune responses. Ophthalmopathy was separated from stable hyperthyroidism by a 13 V-J signature model, with approximately 90% sensitivity and 81% to 82% specificity obtained in cross-validation and 80%/75% obtained in testing.

Moderately to severely active disease, a Clinical Activity Score of at least 3, a NOSPECS grade of at least 4, and a duration under 3 months were present in ophthalmopathy patients. Any patient with an uncontrolled infection, another autoimmune disease, pregnancy or lactation was excluded. Diagnoses were established on the basis of clinical symptoms, serum thyroxine and TRAb, thyroid ultrasound, and orbital computed tomography. Ficoll-Paque density gradient centrifugation was used to isolate PBMCs from 9.5 to 10 ml of fresh peripheral blood. Trizol reagent was used to extract total RNA, and RNA quality was then checked on an Agilent 2100 Bioanalyzer.

The sequencing input was blood. This clonotype was obtained from a woman aged 40 to 50 with Graves' ophthalmopathy. The V and J segments used are TRBV4-2 and TRBJ1-2; 7 bases in the middle match TRBD1. The DNA is TGTGCCAGCAGCCAAGGTCGAGGGGGCTGGGGCGGCTACACCTTC. This sequence encodes CASSQGRGGWGGYTF.